A selection of T cell receptor beta chains follows, all from one sample in a study of OX40 agonist ivuxolimab in advanced cancers. This table comes from immunoSEQ multiplex PCR, and its TCRdb copy is limited to in-frame clones, with some not included. The sample yields tens of thousands of clones, approximately 83% seen once. The sample in question was CD4+ or CD8+ T cells sorted from blood, obtained in a trial of the OX40 agonist ivuxolimab. Every receptor here comes from an adult with an advanced solid tumor such as melanoma, head and neck, liver or kidney cancer. Each CDR3 is given with its conserved first and last residue. A D gene is named only where the DNA matches it firmly. Part of the rows lack a size; the others show once, few, many or a class for expanded clones.

CDR3: CASSLQGSSGNTIYF
DNA: TGTGCCAGCAGCCTACAGGGGAGTTCTGGAAACACCATATATTTT
V: TRBV7-6
J: TRBJ1-3
D: TRBD1
size: -

CDR3: CASSLGGPGETQYF
DNA: TGTGCCAGCAGCTTAGGTGGGCCGGGGGAGACCCAGTACTTC
V: TRBV7-2
J: TRBJ2-5
D: -
size: -

CDR3: CAISPGQRSQPQHF
DNA: TGTGCCATCAGCCCGGGACAGAGGAGTCAGCCCCAGCATTTT
V: TRBV10-3
J: TRBJ1-5
D: TRBD1
size: once

CDR3: CASSTYRGLGYGYTF
DNA: TGTGCCAGCAGTACCTACAGGGGGCTGGGCTATGGCTACACCTTC
V: TRBV27
J: TRBJ1-2
D: TRBD1
size: -

CDR3: CASREGATEAFF
DNA: TGCGCCAGCAGAGAGGGTGCCACTGAAGCTTTCTTT
V: TRBV23-1
J: TRBJ1-1
D: -
size: -

CDR3: CASSLGVTGKTGELFF
DNA: TGTGCCAGCAGCTTGGGAGTAACGGGGAAGACCGGGGAGCTGTTTTTT
V: TRBV5-4
J: TRBJ2-2
D: -
size: -

CDR3: CASSTIQKDLSSYEQYF
DNA: TGTGCCAGCAGCACCATACAAAAGGACCTCAGCTCCTACGAGCAGTACTTC
V: TRBV27
J: TRBJ2-7
D: -
size: -

CDR3: CASSEDIQGWGGYTF
DNA: TGTGCCAGCAGTGAAGACATACAGGGGTGGGGTGGCTACACCTTC
V: TRBV6-1
J: TRBJ1-2
D: TRBD1
size: -

CDR3: CASSEDTSQYF
DNA: TGTGCCAGCAGTGAAGATACATCCCAGTACTTC
V: TRBV6-5
J: TRBJ2-5
D: -
size: -

CDR3: CAISVVGNTEAFF
DNA: TGTGCCATCAGTGTTGTAGGGAACACTGAAGCTTTCTTT
V: TRBV10-3
J: TRBJ1-1
D: -
size: once

CDR3: CASSLDGSYGYTF
DNA: TGTGCCAGCAGCTTGGACGGGAGCTATGGCTACACCTTC
V: TRBV5-4
J: TRBJ1-2
D: -
size: -

CDR3: CSVEATSGIVNEQYF
DNA: TGCAGCGTTGAAGCAACTAGCGGGATCGTCAACGAGCAGTACTTC
V: TRBV29-1
J: TRBJ2-7
D: TRBD2
size: -

CDR3: CVRIGWGTAMNEKLFF
DNA: TGTGTCAGAATAGGATGGGGGACAGCTATGAATGAAAAACTGTTTTTT
V: TRBV7-5
J: TRBJ1-4
D: -
size: -

CDR3: CASSLLQGEGYTF
DNA: TGTGCCAGCAGCTTATTACAGGGTGAAGGCTACACCTTC
V: TRBV7-3
J: TRBJ1-2
D: -
size: -

CDR3: CASSNSGNSYNEQFF
DNA: TGTGCCAGCAGTAATAGCGGGAACTCCTACAATGAGCAGTTCTTC
V: TRBV6-6
J: TRBJ2-1
D: TRBD2
size: -

CDR3: CASSPPSQNYGYTF
DNA: TGTGCCAGCAGCCCTCCTTCACAAAACTATGGCTACACCTTC
V: TRBV5-6
J: TRBJ1-2
D: -
size: -